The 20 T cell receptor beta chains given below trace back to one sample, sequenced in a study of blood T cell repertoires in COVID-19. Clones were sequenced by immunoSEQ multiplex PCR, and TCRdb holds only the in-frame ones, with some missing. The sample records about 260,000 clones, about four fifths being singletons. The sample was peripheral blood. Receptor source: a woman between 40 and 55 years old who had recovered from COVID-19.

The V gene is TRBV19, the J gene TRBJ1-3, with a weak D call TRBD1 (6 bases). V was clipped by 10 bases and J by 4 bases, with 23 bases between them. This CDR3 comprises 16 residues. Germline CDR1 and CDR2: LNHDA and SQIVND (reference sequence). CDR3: CATANPKQGSGNTIYF. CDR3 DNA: TGTGCCACGGCAAACCCGAAACAGGGATCAGGAAACACCATATATTTT.

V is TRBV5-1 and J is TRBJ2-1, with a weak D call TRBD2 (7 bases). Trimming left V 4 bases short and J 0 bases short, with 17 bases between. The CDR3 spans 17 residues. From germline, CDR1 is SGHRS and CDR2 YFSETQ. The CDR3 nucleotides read TGCGCCAGCAGCCCTCGAGGGGGGGCACCCTCCTACAATGAGCAGTTCTTC. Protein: CASSPRGGAPSYNEQFF.

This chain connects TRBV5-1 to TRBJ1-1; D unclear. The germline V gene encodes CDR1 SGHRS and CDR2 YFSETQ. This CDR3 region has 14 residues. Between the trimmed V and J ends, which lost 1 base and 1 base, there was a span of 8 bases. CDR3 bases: TGCGCCAGCAGCTTGCCTAACAGGAACACTGAAGCTTTCTTT. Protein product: CASSLPNRNTEAFF.

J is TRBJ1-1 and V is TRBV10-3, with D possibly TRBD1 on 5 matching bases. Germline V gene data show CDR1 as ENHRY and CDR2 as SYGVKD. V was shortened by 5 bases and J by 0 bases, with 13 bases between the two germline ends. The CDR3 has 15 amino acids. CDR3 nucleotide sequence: TGTGCCATCAGTTCCGTGGCAGGGATGAACACTGAAGCTTTCTTT. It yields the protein CAISSVAGMNTEAFF.

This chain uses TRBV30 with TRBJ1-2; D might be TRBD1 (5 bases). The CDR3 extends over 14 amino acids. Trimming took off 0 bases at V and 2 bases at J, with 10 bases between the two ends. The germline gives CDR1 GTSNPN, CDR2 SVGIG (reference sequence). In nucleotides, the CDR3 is TGTGCCTGGAGTGTCGGCGGGACGAACTATGGCTACACCTTC. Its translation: CAWSVGGTNYGYTF.

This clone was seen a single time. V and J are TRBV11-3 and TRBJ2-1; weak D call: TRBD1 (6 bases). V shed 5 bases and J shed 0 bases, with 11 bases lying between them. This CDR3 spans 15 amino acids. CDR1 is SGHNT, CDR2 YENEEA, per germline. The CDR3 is CASSRADSSYNEQFF. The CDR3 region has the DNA TGTGCCAGCAGCCGGGCGGACAGCTCCTACAATGAGCAGTTCTTC.

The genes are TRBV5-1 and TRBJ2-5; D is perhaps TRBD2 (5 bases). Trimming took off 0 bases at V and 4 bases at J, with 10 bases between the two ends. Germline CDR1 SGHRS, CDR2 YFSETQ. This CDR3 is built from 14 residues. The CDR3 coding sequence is TGCGCCAGCAGCTTGGTCCCTGAGGGAGAGACCCAGTACTTC. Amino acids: CASSLVPEGETQYF.

CDR3 nucleotides: TGTGCCAGCAGGGAACGGGGGAATCACGAGCAGTACTTC. Translating it yields CASRERGNHEQYF. The genes are TRBV2 and TRBJ2-7; D might be TRBD2 (6 bases). The CDR3 is 13 residues long. Germline CDR1 SNHLY, CDR2 FYNNEI. The ends were cut back, 6 bases at V and 5 bases at J, with 14 bases in the middle.

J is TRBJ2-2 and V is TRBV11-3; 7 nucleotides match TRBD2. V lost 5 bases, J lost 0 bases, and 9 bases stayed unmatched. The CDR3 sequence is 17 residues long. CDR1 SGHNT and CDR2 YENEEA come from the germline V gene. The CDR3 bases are TGTGCCAGCAGCCGAACTACGGCGGGGGCGAACACCGGGGAGCTGTTTTTT. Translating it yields CASSRTTAGANTGELFF.

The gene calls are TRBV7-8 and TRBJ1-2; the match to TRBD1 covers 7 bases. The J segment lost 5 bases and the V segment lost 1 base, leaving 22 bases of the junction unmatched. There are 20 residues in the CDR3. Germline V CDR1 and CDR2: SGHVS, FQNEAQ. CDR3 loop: CASSLDRRRGQGGSLYGYTF. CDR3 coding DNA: TGTGCCAGCAGCTTAGATCGTCGAAGGGGGCAGGGGGGAAGTTTATATGGCTACACCTTC.

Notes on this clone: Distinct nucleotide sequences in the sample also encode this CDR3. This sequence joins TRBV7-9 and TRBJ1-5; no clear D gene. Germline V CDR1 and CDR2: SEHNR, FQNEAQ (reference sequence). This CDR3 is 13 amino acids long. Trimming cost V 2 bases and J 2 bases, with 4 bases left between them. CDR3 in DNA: TGTGCCAGCAGCTTACAGGGCAATCAGCCCCAGCATTTT. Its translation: CASSLQGNQPQHF.

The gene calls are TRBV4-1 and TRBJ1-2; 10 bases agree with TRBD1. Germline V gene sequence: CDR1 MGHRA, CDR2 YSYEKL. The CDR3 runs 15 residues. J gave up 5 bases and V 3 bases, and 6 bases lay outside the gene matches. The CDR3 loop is CASSHGQGGNYGYTF. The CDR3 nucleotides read TGCGCCAGCAGCCACGGACAGGGGGGTAATTATGGCTACACCTTC.

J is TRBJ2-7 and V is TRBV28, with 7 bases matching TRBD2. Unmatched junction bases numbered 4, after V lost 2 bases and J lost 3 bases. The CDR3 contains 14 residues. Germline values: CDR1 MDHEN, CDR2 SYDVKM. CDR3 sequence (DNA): TGTGCCAGCAGTTTAATGCGCGGGGGCTACGAGCAGTACTTC. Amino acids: CASSLMRGGYEQYF.

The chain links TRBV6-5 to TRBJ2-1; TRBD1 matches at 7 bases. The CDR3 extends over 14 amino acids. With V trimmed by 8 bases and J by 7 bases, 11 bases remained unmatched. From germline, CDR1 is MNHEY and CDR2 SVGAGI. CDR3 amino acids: CASLVRGMGNEQFF. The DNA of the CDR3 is TGTGCCAGCCTCGTCAGGGGGATGGGTAATGAGCAGTTCTTC.

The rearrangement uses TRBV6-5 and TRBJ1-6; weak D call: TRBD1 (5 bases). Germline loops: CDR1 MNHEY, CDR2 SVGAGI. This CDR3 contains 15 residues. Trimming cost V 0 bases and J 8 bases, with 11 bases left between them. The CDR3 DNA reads TGTGCCAGCAGTTACTCCACAGGACTATATTCACCCCTCCACTTT. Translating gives CASSYSTGLYSPLHF.

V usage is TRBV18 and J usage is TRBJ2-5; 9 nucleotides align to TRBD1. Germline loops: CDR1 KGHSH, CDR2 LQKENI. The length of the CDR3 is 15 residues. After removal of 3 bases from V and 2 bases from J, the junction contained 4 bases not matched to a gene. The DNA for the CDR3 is TGTGCCAGCTCACCCGGGACAGGGAATCAAGAGACCCAGTACTTC. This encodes CASSPGTGNQETQYF.

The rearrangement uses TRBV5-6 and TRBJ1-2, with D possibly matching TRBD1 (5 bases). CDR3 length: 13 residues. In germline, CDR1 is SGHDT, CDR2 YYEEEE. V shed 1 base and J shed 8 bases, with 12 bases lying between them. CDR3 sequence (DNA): TGTGCCAGCAGCTTGATAGGGGCCTGGGGCTACACCTTC. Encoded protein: CASSLIGAWGYTF.

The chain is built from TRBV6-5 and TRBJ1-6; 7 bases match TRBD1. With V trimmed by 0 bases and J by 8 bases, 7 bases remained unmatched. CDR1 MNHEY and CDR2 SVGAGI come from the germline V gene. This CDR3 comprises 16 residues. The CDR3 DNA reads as TGTGCCAGCAGTTACTCATTCAGGGGGTTCGATTCACCCCTCCACTTT. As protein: CASSYSFRGFDSPLHF.

In DNA form, the CDR3 reads TGTGCCAGCAACCCAGCGGGCTACTCAAATGAGCAGTTCTTC. Translation gives CASNPAGYSNEQFF. The rearrangement joins TRBV7-9 to TRBJ2-1; perhaps TRBD2 as D (6 bases). The germline V gene encodes CDR1 SEHNR and CDR2 FQNEAQ (reference sequence). This CDR3 region has 14 residues. V was clipped by 7 bases and J by 7 bases, with 17 bases between them.

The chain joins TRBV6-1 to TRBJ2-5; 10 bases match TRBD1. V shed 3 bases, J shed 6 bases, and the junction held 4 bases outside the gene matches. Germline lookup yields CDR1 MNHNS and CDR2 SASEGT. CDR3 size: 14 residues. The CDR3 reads CASSDGQGVKTQYF. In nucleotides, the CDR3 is TGTGCCAGCAGTGATGGACAGGGGGTAAAGACCCAGTACTTC.